The 6 T cell receptor beta chains presented below share a single source sample, sequenced in a study of T-cell memory formation after mild COVID-19 (dated by TCRdb to about 2021). The library was made by 5' RACE. The reads were generated on an Illumina NovaSeq 6000. In TCRdb, the public reads were trimmed at Q25 with fastp and aligned with MiXCR, with productive beta chains retained. Rows are unified per CDR3 protein, each entry keeping the most common DNA and genes. The sample contains fewer than 150,000 distinct CDR3 sequences, over 15% of them found a single time. About 5% of the sample goes to the ten largest clones. Sequenced: PBMCs or a T cell subset sorted from them (not recorded which). The receptors come from a man aged 18 to 30 who had mild COVID-19 (a few samples of this study predate the infection). The sample titles of this study are shuffled in the database, so cell type and time point are left out; the donor was told from shared clones.

This clonotype was seen more than once but under ten times. V and J are TRBV7-8 and TRBJ2-5, with D uncertain. This CDR3 is built from 10 residues. Trimming took 1 base from V and 7 from J, leaving 1 base between them. Germline assignment: CDR1 SGHVS and CDR2 FQNEAQ. The CDR3 nucleotides are TGTGCCAGCAGCTTAGGGACCCAGTACTTC. It encodes CASSLGTQYF.

Within the sample, this clonotype is medium-sized (0.01 to 0.1%). The chain joins TRBV5-1 to TRBJ2-1, with a weak D call TRBD2 (6 bases). The CDR3 extends over 15 amino acids. Germline loops: CDR1 SGHRS, CDR2 YFSETQ. Trimming took 0 bases from V and 0 from J, leaving 7 bases between them. CDR3 nucleotides: TGCGCCAGCAGCTTGGACGGGAGCTCCTACAATGAGCAGTTCTTC. The encoded protein is CASSLDGSSYNEQFF.

V and J are TRBV12-3 or TRBV12-4 and TRBJ1-5; D unclear. V was cut by 2 bases and J by 0 bases, with 8 bases left in between. This CDR3 comprises 15 residues. The CDR3 DNA is TGTGCCAGCAGTTTAAGGTTTTATAGCAATCAGCCCCAGCATTTT. Amino acids: CASSLRFYSNQPQHF.

This clonotype has only a few counts. The chain combines TRBV7-2 with TRBJ1-6, with 9 bases matching TRBD1. Losses at the gene ends were 5 bases for V and 8 bases for J; bases not matched to a gene: 4. Germline V gene lookup returns CDR1 SGHTA and CDR2 FQGNSA. The CDR3 is 14 amino acids. The CDR3 sequence is CASSPRTGDSPLHF. CDR3 coding DNA: TGTGCCAGCAGCCCTCGGACAGGGGATTCACCCCTCCACTTT.

This clonotype turned up a few times. One junction end disagrees with the germline gene, perhaps due to a read error. The chain employs TRBV7-7 and TRBJ2-2; 10 nucleotides align to TRBD2. The CDR3 contains 18 residues. CDR1 and CDR2 (germline): SSHAT, FNYEAQ (reference sequence). In nucleotides, the CDR3 is TGTGCTAGCAGCCCTCGGAGCGGGGGGGCCGGGAGCACCGGGGAGCTGTTTTTT. Its translation: CASSPRSGGAGSTGELFF. Combining the CDR3 with reference TRBV7-7 and TRBJ2-2 gives the whole variable domain GAGVSQSPRYKVTKRGQDVTLRCDPISSHATLYWYQQALGQGPEFLTYFNYEAQPDKSGLPSDRFSAERPEGSISTLTIQRTEQRDSAMYRCASSPRSGGAGSTGELFFGEGSRLTVL.

The chain couples TRBV30 to TRBJ2-7, with D perhaps matching TRBD2 (5 bases). The germline gives CDR1 GTSNPN, CDR2 SVGIG (reference sequence). The CDR3 runs to 11 residues. Here the CDR3 DNA reads TGTGCGAGGGCTGATACCTACGAGCAGTACTTC. Translation gives CARADTYEQYF.